The 30 T cell receptor beta chains below come from one sample, sequenced in a study of blood T cell repertoires in COVID-19. The method was immunoSEQ multiplex PCR; TCRdb's version includes in-frame clones alone and lacks a portion of them. The sample records around 51,000 clones, 90% being singletons. The sequenced sample was peripheral blood. The receptors come from a man aged 65 to 79 with acute or convalescent COVID-19.

This chain joins TRBV4-2 and TRBJ2-2; D is undetermined. The ends were cut back, 4 bases at V and 0 bases at J, with 6 bases in the middle. Per germline, CDR1 LGHNA and CDR2 YNFKEQ. The CDR3 is 14 residues long. The CDR3 is CASSPLTNTGELFF. DNA of the CDR3: TGTGCCAGCAGCCCACTAACGAACACCGGGGAGCTGTTTTTT.

V is TRBV7-2 and J is TRBJ2-3; 10 bases match TRBD2. The germline V gene has CDR1 SGHTA and CDR2 FQGNSA. This CDR3 is 15 amino acids long. Unmatched junction bases numbered 5, after V lost 4 bases and J lost 4 bases. CDR3 nucleotides: TGTGCCAGCAGCTACCAGAGCGGGGGGGCAGATACGCAGTATTTT. Translated: CASSYQSGGADTQYF.

This clone showed up just once. The CDR3 sequence: CASSRSWQGNQPQHF. DNA for the CDR3: TGTGCCAGTAGTAGATCATGGCAGGGCAATCAGCCCCAGCATTTT. The chain is built from TRBV19 and TRBJ1-5; no definite D call. Trimming cost V 4 bases and J 2 bases, with 12 bases left between them. Germline V lookup: CDR1 LNHDA, CDR2 SQIVND (reference sequence). This CDR3 spans 15 amino acids. Drawing the rest from reference TRBV19 and TRBJ1-5, the complete variable domain is DGGITQSPKYLFRKEGQNVTLSCEQNLNHDAMYWYRQDPGQGLRLIYYSQIVNDFQKGDIAEGYSVSREKKESFPLTVTSAQKNPTAFYLCASSRSWQGNQPQHFGDGTRLSIL.

The chain has TRBV6-5 and TRBJ1-6; no definite D call. V lost 2 bases and J lost 7, with 9 bases in between. CDR3 length equals 14 residues. In germline, CDR1 is MNHEY, CDR2 SVGAGI. As DNA, the CDR3 is TGTGCCAGCAGTTACGTGGCAACAAATTCACCCCTCCACTTT. The encoded protein is CASSYVATNSPLHF.

This clone has more than one count but fewer than ten. The gene calls are TRBV5-1 and TRBJ2-7; TRBD1 is a possible D gene (5 bases). From germline, CDR1 is SGHRS and CDR2 YFSETQ. This CDR3 comprises 15 residues. V was clipped by 4 bases and J by 2 bases, with 16 bases between them. The CDR3 DNA reads TGCGCCAGCAGCACCTGGGAACAGGCAACCTACGAGCAGTACTTC. It yields the protein CASSTWEQATYEQYF.

The chain links TRBV7-2 to TRBJ2-3; no clear D gene. The CDR3 is 12 amino acids. The germline V and J ends were trimmed by 5 bases and 2 bases, with 5 bases remaining between them. Germline loops: CDR1 SGHTA, CDR2 FQGNSA. The CDR3 DNA sequence: TGTGCCAGCAGCCTGTACACAGATACGCAGTATTTT. It codes for CASSLYTDTQYF.

This chain joins TRBV7-2 and TRBJ1-1, with TRBD1 matching 7 bases. The CDR3 runs to 14 residues. With 5 bases clipped from V and 1 base from J, the junction kept 4 bases outside the gene matches. Per germline, CDR1 SGHTA and CDR2 FQGNSA. The CDR3 nucleotides read TGTGCCAGCAGCGGCCGACAGGGGAACACTGAAGCTTTCTTT. Translating it yields CASSGRQGNTEAFF.

V usage is TRBV6-2 or TRBV6-3 and J usage is TRBJ1-5; D is possibly TRBD1 (6 bases). This CDR3 is 19 amino acids long. With 0 bases removed from V and 7 bases from J, the gap between germline ends came to 25 bases. Germline CDR1 is MNHEY and CDR2 is SVGEGT. CDR3 protein: CASSYSYRVRTRIEQPQHF. In DNA, the CDR3 is TGTGCCAGCAGTTACTCGTACAGGGTCCGGACAAGAATTGAACAGCCCCAGCATTTT.

The gene calls are TRBV18 and TRBJ1-2; D possibly corresponds to TRBD1 (5 bases). CDR3 length: 13 residues. Germline CDR1 reads KGHSH; CDR2 reads LQKENI. The germline V and J ends were trimmed by 3 bases and 2 bases, with 7 bases remaining between them. CDR3 loop: CASSPDRNYGYTF. The CDR3 DNA reads TGTGCCAGCTCACCCGACAGAAACTATGGCTACACCTTC.

The chain combines TRBV7-2 with TRBJ1-4; no definite D call. Germline lookup yields CDR1 SGHTA and CDR2 FQGNSA. Between the trimmed V and J ends, which lost 5 bases and 6 bases, there was a span of 13 bases. There are 14 residues in the CDR3. The CDR3 spells CASSPADWDEKLFF. Here the CDR3 DNA reads TGTGCCAGCAGCCCAGCCGACTGGGATGAAAAACTGTTTTTT.

The sample holds one count of this clone. J is TRBJ1-1 and V is TRBV18; TRBD1 is a possible D gene (5 bases). The germline V and J ends were trimmed by 6 bases and 3 bases, with 11 bases remaining between them. This CDR3 has 13 residues. CDR1 and CDR2 (germline): KGHSH, LQKENI. The CDR3 protein is CASSQGRDTEAFF. The CDR3 DNA sequence: TGTGCCAGCTCCCAGGGCAGGGACACTGAAGCTTTCTTT.

This chain links TRBV5-6 with TRBJ2-7; TRBD1 matches 7 bases. This CDR3 is 13 amino acids long. V lost 6 bases and J lost 2; bases outside the gene matches: 5. Germline V gene data show CDR1 as SGHDT and CDR2 as YYEEEE. The CDR3 here is CASKTGTTYEQYF. CDR3 in DNA: TGTGCCAGCAAGACAGGGACCACCTACGAGCAGTACTTC.

The V and J genes are TRBV7-9 and TRBJ1-6, with a tentative D call TRBD1 (5 bases). The CDR3 sequence is 13 residues long. CDR1 SEHNR and CDR2 FQNEAQ come from the germline V gene (reference sequence). V was trimmed by 6 bases and J by 6 bases, leaving 9 bases between them. CDR3 DNA: TGTGCCAGCAGACCGACAGTTAATTCACCCCTCCACTTT. It translates to CASRPTVNSPLHF.

This clone appeared a few times. V usage is TRBV4-2 and J usage is TRBJ2-1; D ambiguous. V dropped 5 bases and J dropped 5 bases, with 13 bases sitting between them. The germline gives CDR1 LGHNA, CDR2 YNFKEQ. This CDR3 contains 14 residues. The CDR3 protein is CASSALVHNNEQFF. CDR3 nucleotide sequence: TGTGCCAGCAGCGCACTGGTCCATAACAATGAGCAGTTCTTC.

V usage is TRBV6-1 and J usage is TRBJ1-6, with 8 bases matching TRBD1. V lost 1 base, J lost 10 bases, and 3 bases stayed unmatched. CDR3 length: 14 residues. Germline-derived CDR1 and CDR2 are MNHNS and SASEGT. The CDR3 DNA is TGTGCCAGCAGTGAAGGGACAGGGAGCTCACCCCTCCACTTT. Protein: CASSEGTGSSPLHF.

The chain uses TRBV2 and TRBJ2-5, with TRBD2 identical over 7 bases. The trim removed 9 bases at V and 1 base at J, leaving 5 bases unmatched. The CDR3 is made up of 13 amino acids. Germline values: CDR1 SNHLY, CDR2 FYNNEI. The CDR3 nucleotides read TGTGCCAGTTGGGGAGGGGCCCAAGAGACCCAGTACTTC. Protein product: CASWGGAQETQYF.

The rearrangement uses TRBV24-1 and TRBJ2-1, with 11 bases matching TRBD2. V gave up 5 bases and J gave up 8 bases; unmatched junction bases: 7. The CDR3 has 15 amino acids. Germline CDR1 KGHDR, CDR2 SFDVKD. CDR3 sequence (DNA): TGTGCCACCAGTGTGGGTCTAGCGGGGGGACATGAGCAGTTCTTC. Translating it yields CATSVGLAGGHEQFF.

This clone is a singleton in its sample. The V call is TRBV7-8, the J call TRBJ1-1, with a weak D call TRBD1 (5 bases). Trimming shortened V by 3 bases and J by 1 base, and 6 bases separated the two germline ends. The CDR3 sequence is 13 residues long. Germline-derived CDR1 and CDR2 are SGHVS and FQNEAQ. CDR3 sequence (DNA): TGTGCCAGCAGCTTTCAGGGGAACACTGAAGCTTTCTTT. Amino acid sequence: CASSFQGNTEAFF. Full variable domain (missing parts from reference TRBV7-8 and TRBJ1-1): GAGVSQSPRYKVAKRGQDVALRCDPISGHVSLFWYQQALGQGPEFLTYFQNEAQLDKSGLPSDRFFAERPEGSVSTLKIQRTQQEDSAVYLCASSFQGNTEAFFGQGTRLTVV.

The sample holds a few counts of this clone. This sequence joins TRBV7-2 and TRBJ2-3; TRBD1 might be the D (5 bases). This CDR3 is built from 15 residues. Germline CDR1 is SGHTA and CDR2 is FQGNSA. Between the trimmed V and J ends, which lost 6 bases and 0 bases, there was a span of 13 bases. CDR3: CASSSTAISTDTQYF. Written as DNA, the CDR3 is TGTGCCAGCAGTTCGACAGCGATTAGCACAGATACGCAGTATTTT.

The chain links TRBV14 to TRBJ2-1; D possibly corresponds to TRBD2 (5 bases). CDR1 and CDR2 (germline): SGHDN, FVKESK. The CDR3 spans 16 residues. With 3 bases removed from V and 0 bases from J, the gap between germline ends came to 12 bases. The CDR3 DNA sequence: TGTGCCAGCAGCCAGTTTGTTGGGAGCTCCTACAATGAGCAGTTCTTC. The encoded protein is CASSQFVGSSYNEQFF.

This sequence joins TRBV12-3 or TRBV12-4 and TRBJ2-7; D call uncertain. The V end lost 10 bases, the J end lost 2 bases, and 12 bases lay between the germline ends. The CDR3 covers 12 residues. The DNA for the CDR3 is TGTGCCACTGCGGAGAGAGCCTACGAGCAGTACTTC. This encodes CATAERAYEQYF.

The genes are TRBV18 and TRBJ2-7; 9 bases fit TRBD1. The trim removed 1 base at V and 5 bases at J, leaving 6 bases unmatched. The CDR3 loop spans 15 amino acids. The V gene's germline CDR1 is KGHSH and CDR2 LQKENI. This CDR3 reads CASSPQTGGNNEQYF. DNA for the CDR3: TGTGCCAGCTCACCACAGACAGGGGGTAACAACGAGCAGTACTTC. The variable domain in full, completed from reference TRBV18 and TRBJ2-7, reads NAGVMQNPRHLVRRRGQEARLRCSPMKGHSHVYWYRQLPEEGLKFMVYLQKENIIDESGMPKERFSAEFPKEGPSILRIQQVVRGDSAAYFCASSPQTGGNNEQYFGPGTRLTVT.

The V and J genes are TRBV10-3 and TRBJ2-7, with 7 positions matching TRBD1. Germline V gene lookup returns CDR1 ENHRY and CDR2 SYGVKD. V trimming: 3 bases; J trimming: 4 bases; junction bases outside the gene matches: 9. The CDR3 is 15 amino acids. In DNA, the CDR3 is TGTGCCATCAGTGATCCGGAAAGGGGGCTATACGAGCAGTACTTC. Its protein is CAISDPERGLYEQYF.

The chain has TRBV3-1 (or the pseudogene TRBV3-2) and TRBJ1-3, with no clear D. The CDR3 consists of 13 residues. From germline, CDR1 is LGHDT and CDR2 YNNKEL (reference sequence). Trimming stripped 0 bases from V and 4 bases from J, with 4 bases between. For the CDR3, the DNA is TGTGCCAGCAGCCAAGATAAAGGAAACACCATATATTTT. Its protein product is CASSQDKGNTIYF.

This clone has just one count. This chain joins TRBV3-1 (or the pseudogene TRBV3-2) and TRBJ2-7, with D possibly TRBD2 on 5 matching bases. V was shortened by 2 bases and J by 12 bases, with 14 bases between the two germline ends. Germline V gene lookup returns CDR1 LGHDT and CDR2 YNNKEL (reference sequence). The CDR3 is made up of 12 amino acids. The CDR3 DNA reads as TGTGCCAGCAGCCAAAGTGAGGGTATGCGGTACTTC. Amino acids: CASSQSEGMRYF.

The chain employs TRBV19 and TRBJ1-5; a weak D match, TRBD1 (6 bases). Germline CDR1 reads LNHDA; CDR2 reads SQIVND (reference sequence). The CDR3 has 16 residues. V lost 8 bases to trimming and J lost 1 base, with 18 bases between them. CDR3 in DNA: TGTGCCAGTCTGACCGACGCGCAGGGGAGCAATCAGCCCCAGCATTTT. This encodes CASLTDAQGSNQPQHF. Based on the CDR3 plus reference TRBV19 and TRBJ1-5, the full variable domain is DGGITQSPKYLFRKEGQNVTLSCEQNLNHDAMYWYRQDPGQGLRLIYYSQIVNDFQKGDIAEGYSVSREKKESFPLTVTSAQKNPTAFYLCASLTDAQGSNQPQHFGDGTRLSIL.

The V and J genes are TRBV18 and TRBJ2-1, with TRBD1 matching over 8 bases. CDR1 and CDR2 from the germline V gene are KGHSH and LQKENI. Trimming at V came to 2 bases and at J to 3 bases, leaving 0 bases not matched to a gene. The CDR3 is 14 amino acids. CDR3 nucleotide sequence: TGTGCCAGCTCACCAGGGACAGGCTACAATGAGCAGTTCTTC. Translating it yields CASSPGTGYNEQFF.

The chain couples TRBV6-5 to TRBJ1-1, with D uncertain. This CDR3 region has 11 residues. Germline CDR1 MNHEY, CDR2 SVGAGI. The V end was cut by 6 bases, the J end by 4 bases, with 6 bases between. The CDR3 sequence: CASRDITEAFF. The CDR3 bases are TGTGCCAGCAGAGACATCACTGAAGCTTTCTTT.

The V gene is TRBV10-2, the J gene TRBJ2-7, with 7 bases fitting TRBD2. Germline V CDR1 and CDR2: WSHSY, SAAADI. Trimming took 8 bases from V and 2 from J; bases not matched to a gene: 12. The CDR3 has 15 residues. CDR3 amino acids: CASLQTSPFTYEQYF. CDR3 in DNA: TGCGCCAGCCTACAGACTAGCCCCTTTACCTACGAGCAGTACTTC.

The rearrangement uses TRBV27 and TRBJ1-3; 8 bases fit TRBD1. V dropped 3 bases and J dropped 7; count of bases not matched to a gene: 8. The germline CDR1 and CDR2 sequences are MNHEY and SMNVEV (reference sequence). The CDR3 is made up of 15 amino acids. The CDR3 sequence: CASSFTGGPGNTIYF. CDR3 nucleotides: TGTGCCAGCAGTTTCACAGGGGGTCCGGGGAACACCATATATTTT.